The 2 T cell receptor beta chains below come from one sample, sequenced in a study of identical twins. TCRdb called the 5' RACE reads again in MiXCR, with one record for every CDR3 protein. The repertoire holds under 450,000 distinct CDR3 sequences, with approximately 17% as singletons. The sequenced material came from naive T cells sorted from blood. The receptors were gathered from a man aged 50 or older in good health.

This clonotype occurred a few times. The chain combines TRBV12-3 or TRBV12-4 with TRBJ2-5; 11 bases fit TRBD2. This CDR3 contains 19 residues. Germline trimming cut 9 bases from V and 3 bases from J; bases unmatched to any gene: 21. This CDR3 is CARVGPGTGTSGKKETQYF. For the CDR3, the DNA is TGTGCCAGAGTTGGTCCCGGGACAGGGACTAGCGGAAAAAAAGAGACCCAGTACTTC.

This clonotype was recorded a few times. The V gene is TRBV4-2, the J gene TRBJ2-5, with TRBD2 matching over 8 bases. This CDR3 has 16 amino acids. The J segment lost 2 bases and the V segment lost 1 base, leaving 6 bases of the junction unmatched. Germline V gene lookup returns CDR1 LGHNA and CDR2 YNFKEQ. The CDR3, as DNA: TGTGCCAGCAGCCAAGCCTTAGCGGGGTTACAAGAGACCCAGTACTTC. This sequence encodes CASSQALAGLQETQYF.